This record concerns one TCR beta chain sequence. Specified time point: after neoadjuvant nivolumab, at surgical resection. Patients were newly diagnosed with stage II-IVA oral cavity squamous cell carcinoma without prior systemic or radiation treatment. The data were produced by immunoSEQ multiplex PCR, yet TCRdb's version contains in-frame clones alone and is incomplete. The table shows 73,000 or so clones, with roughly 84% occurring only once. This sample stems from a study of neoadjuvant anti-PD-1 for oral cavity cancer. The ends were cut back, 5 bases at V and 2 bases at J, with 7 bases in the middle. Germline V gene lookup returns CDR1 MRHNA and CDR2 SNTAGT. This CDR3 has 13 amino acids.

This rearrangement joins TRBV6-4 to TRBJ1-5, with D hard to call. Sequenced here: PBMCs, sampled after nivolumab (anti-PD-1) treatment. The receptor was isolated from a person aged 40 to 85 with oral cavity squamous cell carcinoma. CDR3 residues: CASSPDGNQPQHF. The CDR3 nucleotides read TGTGCCAGCAGTCCGGATGGCAATCAGCCCCAGCATTTT.